These 30 T cell receptor beta chains were sequenced from one sample in a study of spatial heterogeneity in lung cancer. In TCRdb, the 5' RACE reads were re-called with MiXCR into one record per CDR3 protein. This table has about 92,000 distinct CDR3 sequences, over 9.5% appearing once. As to time point: sample taken at primary tumor resection. The authors sequenced whole RNA from tumor, nontumor lung or frozen PBMC without sorting. Material: PBMCs, obtained at surgery. These receptors all come from a male donor with early-stage non-small cell lung cancer.

This clonotype has only a few counts. The chain links TRBV5-5 to TRBJ2-7; 14 positions agree with TRBD2. The CDR3 loop spans 17 amino acids. With V trimmed by 0 bases and J by 3 bases, 5 bases remained unmatched. CDR1 SGHKS and CDR2 YYEKEE come from the germline V gene (reference sequence). CDR3 residues: CASSLAAGTSGGYEQYF. CDR3 DNA: TGTGCCAGCAGCTTGGCGGCCGGGACTAGCGGGGGCTACGAGCAGTACTTC.

This clonotype came up a few times. The chain is built from TRBV6-2 or TRBV6-3 and TRBJ2-1; no firm D call. This CDR3 is built from 13 residues. The germline V gene has CDR1 MNHEY and CDR2 SVGEGT. The V end lost 0 bases, the J end lost 6 bases, and 6 bases lay between the germline ends. In DNA form, the CDR3 reads TGTGCCAGCAGTTACTCGTCGCGCAATGAGCAGTTCTTC. It is translated as CASSYSSRNEQFF.

This clonotype was picked up many times. This chain joins TRBV12-3 or TRBV12-4 and TRBJ1-1; possible D gene TRBD1, 6 bases. Deletions cut 3 bases from V and 4 bases from J, with 9 bases between. CDR3 length: 13 residues. The CDR3 region is CASSFQGGTEAFF. Written as DNA, the CDR3 is TGTGCCAGCAGTTTCCAAGGGGGCACTGAAGCTTTCTTT.

This clonotype was counted only a few times. V usage is TRBV12-3 or TRBV12-4 and J usage is TRBJ1-6; D remains unclear. V shed 3 bases and J shed 8 bases, with 8 bases lying between them. CDR3 length: 13 amino acids. This chain's CDR3 is CASSFLKDSPLHF. CDR3 DNA sequence: TGTGCCAGCAGTTTCCTAAAAGATTCACCCCTCCACTTT.

This clonotype was recorded at least ten times. The chain joins TRBV7-9 to TRBJ2-7, with D possibly TRBD2 on 6 matching bases. Per the germline V gene, CDR1 is SEHNR and CDR2 is FQNEAQ (reference sequence). The CDR3 covers 15 residues. Trimming shortened V by 4 bases and J by 4 bases, and 17 bases separated the two germline ends. CDR3 DNA sequence: TGTGCCAGCAGCTCCCTGATCGGGAGAGGATACGAGCAGTACTTC. This codes for CASSSLIGRGYEQYF.

Regarding this clonotype: One end of the junction varies from germline; a read error may be responsible. In nucleotides, the CDR3 is TGCAGTGCTAGTCTGCTCTCTGGGGCCAACGTCCCGACTTTC. Its translation: CSASLLSGANVPTF. The genes are TRBV20-1 and TRBJ2-6, with a possible D match to TRBD1 (5 bases). This CDR3 has 14 amino acids. The germline V gene encodes CDR1 DFQATT and CDR2 SNEGSKA (reference sequence).

This chain links TRBV6-2 or TRBV6-3 with TRBJ1-5; 7 bases are shared with TRBD1. Germline V gene data show CDR1 as MNHEY and CDR2 as SVGEGT. V was clipped by 4 bases and J by 5 bases; unmatched bases: 8. The CDR3 runs to 15 residues. CDR3: CASSLQTGKHQPQHF. The CDR3, as DNA: TGTGCCAGCAGTTTACAGACAGGGAAGCATCAGCCCCAGCATTTT.

The V gene is TRBV19, the J gene TRBJ1-5, with TRBD1 matching 7 bases. Per the germline V gene, CDR1 is LNHDA and CDR2 is SQIVND (reference sequence). J lost 3 bases, V lost 6 bases, and 8 bases had no gene match. The CDR3 covers 15 residues. CDR3 nucleotides: TGTGCCAGTAGCCCTCCGGGACAGCTCAATCAGCCCCAGCATTTT. Encoded protein: CASSPPGQLNQPQHF.

This clonotype was counted a few times. The chain uses TRBV7-9 and TRBJ2-1, with 12 nucleotides matching TRBD2. V lost 5 bases to trimming and J lost 4 bases; unmatched junction nucleotides: 6. In germline, CDR1 is SEHNR, CDR2 FQNEAQ (reference sequence). This CDR3 is built from 16 residues. The CDR3 nucleotides are TGTGCCAGCAGCCCACGGACTAGCGGGGTATACAATGAGCAGTTCTTC. Protein product: CASSPRTSGVYNEQFF.

This clonotype was counted only a few times. This chain connects TRBV5-4 to TRBJ2-2; 12 positions agree with TRBD2. Per germline, CDR1 SGHNT and CDR2 YYREEE (reference sequence). The CDR3 consists of 17 residues. Trimming took 3 bases from V and 1 from J; bases not matched to a gene: 4. CDR3 residues: CASSSRTSGENTGELFF. In DNA, the CDR3 is TGTGCCAGCAGCTCGAGGACTAGCGGGGAGAACACCGGGGAGCTGTTTTTT.

This clonotype was detected many times. Here the CDR3 reads CASSRRTGLNTEAFF. CDR3 coding DNA: TGTGCCAGCAGCCGTCGGACAGGGCTGAACACTGAAGCTTTCTTT. This rearrangement joins TRBV7-9 to TRBJ1-1; 8 bases fit TRBD1. The CDR3 is made up of 15 amino acids. J lost 0 bases, V lost 5 bases, and 5 bases had no gene match. Per the germline V gene, CDR1 is SEHNR and CDR2 is FQNEAQ (reference sequence).

This clonotype has a handful of counts. This chain connects TRBV6-2 or TRBV6-3 to TRBJ2-6; no firm D call. CDR3 length: 13 residues. Germline-derived CDR1 and CDR2 are MNHEY and SVGEGT. V lost 8 bases and J lost 2, with 7 bases in between. CDR3 sequence: CASAEAGANVLTF. The CDR3 DNA sequence: TGTGCCAGCGCCGAAGCTGGGGCCAACGTCCTGACTTTC.

This clonotype was seen many times. The chain carries TRBV29-1 and TRBJ2-5; the D gene could be TRBD1 or TRBD2 (5 bases each). Germline V lookup: CDR1 SQVTM, CDR2 ANQGSEA. The CDR3 runs 13 residues. V was cut by 7 bases and J by 4 bases, with 16 bases left in between. The CDR3, as DNA: TGCAGCGCCCTCCTCTCAGGGAGAGAGACCCAGTACTTC. This encodes CSALLSGRETQYF. Variable domain in full (rest from reference TRBV29-1 and TRBJ2-5): SAVISQKPSRDICQRGTSLTIQCQVDSQVTMMFWYRQQPGQSLTLIATANQGSEATYESGFVIDKFPISRPNLTFSTLTVSNMSPEDSSIYLCSALLSGRETQYFGPGTRLLVL.

This clonotype was seen a handful of times. V usage is TRBV6-2 or TRBV6-3 and J usage is TRBJ2-1; 9 bases match TRBD2. The CDR3 is 15 amino acids. The germline V gene encodes CDR1 MNHEY and CDR2 SVGEGT. The V segment lost 6 bases and the J segment 7 bases; nucleotides outside the gene matches: 10. The CDR3 protein is CASRRLAGEWNEQFF. The DNA for the CDR3 is TGTGCCAGCAGGCGATTAGCGGGGGAGTGGAATGAGCAGTTCTTC.

This chain connects TRBV20-1 to TRBJ2-4; weak D call: TRBD1 (5 bases). Germline loops: CDR1 DFQATT, CDR2 SNEGSKA (reference sequence). The CDR3 is 13 amino acids. The germline V and J ends were trimmed by 1 base and 7 bases, with 11 bases remaining between them. The CDR3 protein is CSARANRWNIQYF. Here the CDR3 DNA reads TGCAGTGCTAGAGCTAACAGGTGGAACATTCAGTACTTC.

This clonotype was observed at least ten times. The CDR3 sequence is CASSQGQGISYEQYF. The CDR3 DNA reads TGCGCCAGCAGCCAAGGACAGGGTATTTCCTACGAGCAGTACTTC. This rearrangement joins TRBV4-3 to TRBJ2-7; 7 bases fit TRBD1. Germline V gene lookup returns CDR1 LGHNA and CDR2 YSLEER. The CDR3 consists of 15 residues. V lost 1 base, J lost 1 base, and 4 bases stayed unmatched.

This clonotype has only a few counts. CDR3 sequence (DNA): TGTGCCAGTAAGGCTAGCGGGAGGGCGGGTGAGCAGTTCTTC. It codes for CASKASGRAGEQFF. This rearrangement joins TRBV19 to TRBJ2-1, with 12 bases lining up with TRBD2. This CDR3 spans 14 amino acids. The ends lost 7 bases at V and 9 bases at J; junction bases unmatched: 7. In germline, CDR1 is LNHDA, CDR2 SQIVND (reference sequence).

The chain carries TRBV9 and TRBJ2-3; perhaps TRBD1 as D (5 bases). The V and J ends lost 4 bases and 4 bases respectively, with 10 bases between them. CDR1 SGDLS and CDR2 YYNGEE come from the germline V gene. This CDR3 contains 13 residues. The CDR3 nucleotides read TGTGCCAGCAGCCGACAGATTTCAGATACGCAGTATTTT. This codes for CASSRQISDTQYF.

This clonotype has at least ten counts. Compared with germline, one end of the junction differs, possibly owing to a read error. This chain connects TRBV6-5 to TRBJ1-5; no reliable D call. The germline V gene encodes CDR1 MNHEY and CDR2 SVGAGI. The CDR3 has 15 amino acids. The DNA for the CDR3 is TGTGCCACCAGTCGTCGCGGCGAGAGCAATCAGCCCCAGCATTTT. Its translation: CATSRRGESNQPQHF.

The genes are TRBV20-1 and TRBJ1-1, with D unclear. The CDR3 spans 14 residues. The germline gives CDR1 DFQATT, CDR2 SNEGSKA (reference sequence). V was cut by 3 bases and J by 0 bases, with 11 bases left in between. This CDR3 is CSASNAGLNTEAFF. The CDR3, as DNA: TGCAGTGCTAGTAACGCAGGCTTGAACACTGAAGCTTTCTTT.

This sequence joins TRBV18 and TRBJ2-2; D gene unclear. There are 13 residues in the CDR3. Trimming left V 5 bases short and J 5 bases short, with 9 bases between. Germline CDR1 is KGHSH and CDR2 is LQKENI. This CDR3 reads CASSSAETGELFF. In DNA form, the CDR3 reads TGTGCCAGCTCATCTGCAGAAACCGGGGAGCTGTTTTTT.

This clonotype turned up a few times. Mismatch with germline at one junction end may stem from a read error. The chain recombines TRBV4-3 with TRBJ2-5, with TRBD2 matching over 8 bases. CDR3 length: 15 residues. Germline V CDR1 and CDR2: LGHNA, YSLEER. In nucleotides, the CDR3 is TGCGCCAGCAGCCAAGAAGTCGGGGGGGCCGGTCTTAGGAAGTTC. Translation: CASSQEVGGAGLRKF.

This clonotype was seen at least ten times. The chain couples TRBV28 to TRBJ1-3; D is perhaps TRBD1 (5 bases). V lost 9 bases and J lost 0, with 6 bases in between. Germline V lookup: CDR1 MDHEN, CDR2 SYDVKM. The CDR3 is 12 amino acids. DNA of the CDR3: TGTGCCAGTACAGGCTCTGGAAACACCATATATTTT. It is translated as CASTGSGNTIYF.

This clonotype was counted between two and nine times. This chain connects TRBV27 to TRBJ1-1; D is unclear. Deletions cut 8 bases from V and 4 bases from J, with 17 bases between. The CDR3 consists of 14 residues. Germline-derived CDR1 and CDR2 are MNHEY and SMNVEV (reference sequence). The CDR3 here is CASRRQLRGTEAFF. CDR3 coding DNA: TGTGCCAGCCGACGGCAGCTCCGGGGCACTGAAGCTTTCTTT.

This chain uses TRBV12-3 or TRBV12-4 with TRBJ2-5, with D unclear. CDR3 length: 13 amino acids. V lost 5 bases and J lost 4, with 11 bases in between. CDR3 coding DNA: TGTGCCAGCAGTCCATTGGATACAGAGACCCAGTACTTC. This translates into CASSPLDTETQYF.

Ten or more counts support this clonotype. The rearrangement links TRBV6-4 to TRBJ2-2, with TRBD2 matching 11 bases. V lost 0 bases to trimming and J lost 5 bases; unmatched junction nucleotides: 5. The length of the CDR3 is 17 residues. CDR1 and CDR2 (germline): MRHNA, SNTAGT. The CDR3 protein is CASSDSKLAGDTGELFF. As DNA, the CDR3 is TGTGCCAGCAGTGACTCGAAACTAGCGGGAGATACCGGGGAGCTGTTTTTT.

This clonotype was seen only a few times. V usage is TRBV10-3 and J usage is TRBJ2-7; D is perhaps TRBD1 (6 bases). CDR3 length equals 12 residues. Germline values: CDR1 ENHRY, CDR2 SYGVKD. V lost 3 bases and J lost 3, with 6 bases in between. The CDR3 DNA follows: TGTGCCATCAGTGAAGGGGGCTACGAGCAGTACTTC. As protein: CAISEGGYEQYF.

This clonotype was seen only a few times. This chain joins TRBV7-2 and TRBJ2-5; 8 bases fit TRBD2. This CDR3 is built from 14 residues. CDR1 is SGHTA, CDR2 FQGNSA, per germline. With V trimmed by 8 bases and J by 5 bases, 10 bases remained unmatched. CDR3 in amino acids: CASGRERESETQYF. For the CDR3, the DNA is TGTGCCAGCGGCCGGGAGCGGGAGTCGGAGACCCAGTACTTC.

About this clonotype itself: Because the CDR3's place on the DNA is in doubt, the DNA is left out and the CDR3 is given as listed by TCRdb. This chain joins TRBV25-1 and TRBJ2-2; the table names TRBD1, a call not compared with the DNA. Germline V gene lookup returns CDR1 MGHDK and CDR2 SYGVNS. The CDR3 sequence runs 14 residues, both termini included. CDR3 sequence: CASSVFWQGGELFF.

The sample holds many counts of this clonotype. The chain recombines TRBV29-1 with TRBJ2-3, with a weak D call TRBD1 (6 bases). Germline assignment: CDR1 SQVTM and CDR2 ANQGSEA. Deletions cut 6 bases from V and 0 bases from J, with 13 bases between. This CDR3 contains 14 residues. CDR3 region: CSVGPGQSTDTQYF. CDR3 nucleotides: TGCAGCGTGGGCCCGGGACAAAGCACAGATACGCAGTATTTT.